One sample yielded the 21 T cell receptor beta chains listed below, sequenced in a study of cytomegalovirus exposure and HLA in healthy donors. The study ran its PCR with 60 Vbeta and 13 Jbeta primers. TCRdb's copy holds only in-frame clones and misses some; the assay was immunoSEQ multiplex PCR. The data show 130,000 or so clones, with 60% to 75% seen just once and just under 3% held by the top ten. Material: PBMCs. The receptors here all came from a woman aged 40 to 50 in good health and CMV-seropositive.

The rearrangement uses TRBV19 and TRBJ1-5, with D perhaps matching TRBD1 (5 bases). Looked up from germline, CDR1 is LNHDA and CDR2 is SQIVND (reference sequence). V was shortened by 5 bases and J by 9 bases, with 20 bases between the two germline ends. The CDR3 length is 15 residues. The CDR3 loop is CASSPGRGGIRPQHF. In DNA, the CDR3 is TGTGCCAGTAGTCCCGGCCGGGGGGGAATACGGCCCCAGCATTTT.

This CDR3 is CASGPGTGGGEKLFF. CDR3 coding DNA: TGTGCCAGCGGTCCCGGGACAGGGGGAGGGGAAAAACTGTTTTTT. V usage is TRBV27 and J usage is TRBJ1-4; 11 nucleotides align to TRBD1. This CDR3 has 15 amino acids. Per the germline V gene, CDR1 is MNHEY and CDR2 is SMNVEV (reference sequence). The V segment lost 8 bases and the J segment 8 bases; nucleotides outside the gene matches: 10.

This clone has a handful of counts. V and J are TRBV30 and TRBJ1-4, with 8 bases that match TRBD1. This CDR3 region has 15 residues. V gave up 2 bases and J gave up 5 bases; unmatched junction bases: 7. Germline V gene lookup returns CDR1 GTSNPN and CDR2 SVGIG (reference sequence). CDR3 nucleotide sequence: TGTGCCTGGAGTTTCTCCGGGACAGGAAATGAAAAACTGTTTTTT. Protein product: CAWSFSGTGNEKLFF. Using reference TRBV30 and TRBJ1-4 for the parts outside the CDR3, the full variable domain is SQTIHQWPATLVQPVGSPLSLECTVEGTSNPNLYWYRQAAGRGLQLLFYSVGIGQISSEVPQNLSASRPQDRQFILSSKKLLLSDSGFYLCAWSFSGTGNEKLFFGSGTQLSVL.

This clone was seen a few times. Other DNA sequences in this sample translate to the same CDR3. The chain has TRBV19 and TRBJ2-5; 7 bases are shared with TRBD1. Germline V CDR1 and CDR2: LNHDA, SQIVND (reference sequence). This CDR3 spans 13 amino acids. Unmatched junction bases numbered 4, after V lost 5 bases and J lost 4 bases. CDR3 region: CASSPGQVETQYF. As DNA, the CDR3 is TGTGCCAGTAGTCCCGGACAGGTAGAGACCCAGTACTTC. The full variable domain, completed using reference TRBV19 and TRBJ2-5, is DGGITQSPKYLFRKEGQNVTLSCEQNLNHDAMYWYRQDPGQGLRLIYYSQIVNDFQKGDIAEGYSVSREKKESFPLTVTSAQKNPTAFYLCASSPGQVETQYFGPGTRLLVL.

This clone was picked up a small number of times. The chain uses TRBV28 and TRBJ2-5; TRBD1 aligns across 11 bases. V dropped 7 bases and J dropped 2; count of bases not matched to a gene: 12. The CDR3 loop spans 17 amino acids. Germline CDR1 reads MDHEN; CDR2 reads SYDVKM. The CDR3 DNA reads TGTGCCAGCAATGGACAGGGGGCATCTATCTCACAAGAGACCCAGTACTTC. Protein product: CASNGQGASISQETQYF.

The gene calls are TRBV5-4 and TRBJ2-5, with unresolved D. CDR3 length: 14 amino acids. V was trimmed by 1 base and J by 5 bases, leaving 12 bases between them. In germline, CDR1 is SGHNT, CDR2 YYREEE (reference sequence). The CDR3 reads CASSLPDFKETQYF. CDR3 DNA: TGTGCCAGCAGCTTGCCAGACTTTAAGGAGACCCAGTACTTC.

This chain uses TRBV6-6 with TRBJ1-2; possible D gene TRBD1, 5 bases. Germline V gives CDR1 MNHNY, CDR2 SVGAGI (reference sequence). The CDR3 has 16 amino acids. V was pared by 0 bases and J by 4 bases, with 15 bases between. CDR3 sequence (DNA): TGTGCCAGCAGTTACTCCCGGGAGACAGCTATCTATGGCTACACCTTC. Protein: CASSYSRETAIYGYTF.

This chain's CDR3 is CASSLSGTSGNEQFF. As DNA, the CDR3 is TGTGCCAGCAGCTTATCGGGGACTAGCGGTAATGAGCAGTTCTTC. The V call is TRBV7-3, the J call TRBJ2-1; 11 nucleotides agree with TRBD2. This CDR3 region has 15 residues. Germline V lookup: CDR1 SGHTA, CDR2 FQGTGA. The V segment lost 2 bases and the J segment 7 bases; nucleotides outside the gene matches: 4.

The V and J genes are TRBV9 and TRBJ1-6, with a possible D match to TRBD1 (5 bases). Trimming left V 3 bases short and J 9 bases short, with 13 bases between. The CDR3 spans 14 residues. CDR1 is SGDLS and CDR2 is YYNGEE in the germline V gene. The CDR3 region is CASSADITSSPLHF. As DNA, the CDR3 is TGTGCCAGCAGCGCGGACATTACCAGTTCACCCCTCCACTTT.

This clone showed up just a few times. V is TRBV2 and J is TRBJ2-2; 7 bases map to TRBD1. The CDR3 has 14 residues. Trimming removed 5 bases from V and 4 bases from J; junction bases left unmatched: 4. The germline gives CDR1 SNHLY, CDR2 FYNNEI. The chain's CDR3 is CASSWTGATGELFF. The DNA of the CDR3 is TGTGCCAGCAGTTGGACAGGCGCCACCGGGGAGCTGTTTTTT.

The chain has TRBV10-1 and TRBJ2-1, with 14 nucleotides matching TRBD2. The V gene's germline CDR1 is WNHNN and CDR2 SYGVQD (reference sequence). V gave up 6 bases and J gave up 2 bases; unmatched junction bases: 15. CDR3 length: 20 residues. DNA for the CDR3: TGCGCCAGCAGGTTTAAAAGACTAGCGGGGGGGCCTTTCACCTACAATGAGCAGTTCTTC. The encoded protein is CASRFKRLAGGPFTYNEQFF.

The sample holds a few counts of this clone. This chain connects TRBV28 to TRBJ2-7; 8 nucleotides match TRBD2. Per germline, CDR1 MDHEN and CDR2 SYDVKM. Trimming took 6 bases from V and 4 from J; bases not matched to a gene: 8. The CDR3 has 14 amino acids. CDR3 DNA: TGTGCCAGCAGCCCCCCAGCGGGAGATTACGAGCAGTACTTC. Translated: CASSPPAGDYEQYF.

This clone occurred a few times. The genes are TRBV29-1 and TRBJ1-5; D gene uncertain. The ends were cut back, 6 bases at V and 5 bases at J, with 14 bases in the middle. The CDR3 sequence is 13 residues long. Germline V gene data show CDR1 as SQVTM and CDR2 as ANQGSEA. CDR3 bases: TGCAGCGTACAGAAGGGCGGGGATCAGCCCCAGCATTTT. Amino acid sequence: CSVQKGGDQPQHF.

This clone appeared a single time. This rearrangement joins TRBV18 to TRBJ1-5; TRBD1 might be the D (5 bases). V was pared by 5 bases and J by 3 bases, with 14 bases between. Germline CDR1 and CDR2: KGHSH and LQKENI. CDR3 length: 15 amino acids. CDR3 sequence: CASSSSDSPNQPQHF. DNA for the CDR3: TGTGCCAGCTCATCCTCCGACAGCCCCAATCAGCCCCAGCATTTT.

The rearrangement joins TRBV9 to TRBJ2-2, with a tentative D call TRBD1 (6 bases). Germline CDR1 is SGDLS and CDR2 is YYNGEE. Between the trimmed V and J ends, which lost 3 bases and 0 bases, there was a span of 9 bases. CDR3 length: 15 residues. The CDR3 nucleotides read TGTGCCAGCAGCGAGGGGACAACGAACACCGGGGAGCTGTTTTTT. This codes for CASSEGTTNTGELFF.

This chain uses TRBV4-3 with TRBJ2-7; the D gene is possibly TRBD1 (5 bases). This CDR3 is 15 amino acids long. In germline, CDR1 is LGHNA, CDR2 YSLEER. V shed 0 bases and J shed 0 bases, with 9 bases lying between them. The CDR3 coding sequence is TGCGCCAGCAGCCAAGATCCAACAGGCTCCTACGAGCAGTACTTC. This translates into CASSQDPTGSYEQYF.

This sequence joins TRBV7-9 and TRBJ1-2; TRBD1 matches 9 bases. Germline V gene data show CDR1 as SEHNR and CDR2 as FQNEAQ (reference sequence). V was pared by 4 bases and J by 2 bases, with 5 bases of the junction left unmatched. The CDR3 loop spans 15 amino acids. The CDR3 reads CASSSPGTGNYGYTF. The CDR3 DNA is TGTGCCAGCAGCTCCCCAGGGACAGGGAACTATGGCTACACCTTC. The full variable domain, its missing parts supplied by reference TRBV7-9 and TRBJ1-2, is DTGVSQNPRHKITKRGQNVTFRCDPISEHNRLYWYRQTLGQGPEFLTYFQNEAQLEKSRLLSDRFSAERPKGSFSTLEIQRTEQGDSAMYLCASSSPGTGNYGYTFGSGTRLTVV.

This rearrangement joins TRBV9 to TRBJ2-3; 8 bases fit TRBD2. The V gene's germline CDR1 is SGDLS and CDR2 YYNGEE. The CDR3 runs 14 residues. The trim removed 1 base at V and 4 bases at J, leaving 2 bases unmatched. CDR3 in DNA: TGTGCCAGCAGCGTATCCGGGGGGGCAGATACGCAGTATTTT. Its protein product is CASSVSGGADTQYF.

J is TRBJ2-2 and V is TRBV30, with D perhaps TRBD1 (5 bases). Germline V gives CDR1 GTSNPN, CDR2 SVGIG (reference sequence). The CDR3 loop spans 11 amino acids. The ends were cut back, 4 bases at V and 8 bases at J, with 8 bases in the middle. This CDR3 reads CAWIRGGELFF. For the CDR3, the DNA is TGTGCCTGGATAAGGGGAGGGGAGCTGTTTTTT.

The genes are TRBV13 and TRBJ1-1; TRBD1 aligns across 7 bases. CDR1 and CDR2 from the germline V gene are PRHDT and FYEKMQ (reference sequence). V gave up 6 bases and J gave up 3 bases; unmatched junction bases: 4. The CDR3 extends over 13 amino acids. The CDR3 reads CASSIGTDTEAFF. The CDR3 DNA sequence: TGTGCCAGCAGTATTGGGACAGACACTGAAGCTTTCTTT.

The chain is built from TRBV5-1 and TRBJ2-1; weak D call: TRBD1 (5 bases). CDR1 SGHRS and CDR2 YFSETQ come from the germline V gene. Trimming removed 0 bases from V and 8 bases from J, with 12 bases in between. The CDR3 sequence is 14 residues long. The CDR3 loop is CASSLAQGTDEQFF. The DNA for the CDR3 is TGCGCCAGCAGCTTGGCCCAGGGCACCGATGAGCAGTTCTTC. Using reference TRBV5-1 and TRBJ2-1 for the parts outside the CDR3, the full variable domain is KAGVTQTPRYLIKTRGQQVTLSCSPISGHRSVSWYQQTPGQGLQFLFEYFSETQRNKGNFPGRFSGRQFSNSRSEMNVSTLELGDSALYLCASSLAQGTDEQFFGPGTRLTVL.